This record looks at one T cell receptor (beta chain) sequence and its context. The antigen is not known. immunoSEQ v3.0 was run at survey level. Assay: immunoSEQ multiplex PCR; the TCRdb copy retains only in-frame clones and omits some. The table records about 20,000 clones, roughly three quarters of them present only once. The sample comes from a study of long-term antiretroviral therapy in people with HIV. Study findings and constraints: Upon ART, diversity increased but remained lower than transplant donor controls. Blood draws took place between the mid-2000s and the late 2010s and possibly involved older ART regimens. Pre-ART clonal expansion yielded clones that dominated the repertoire at all time points.

Specimens held roughly 0.9-10 million cryopreserved PBMC prior to DNA extraction. The germline gives CDR1 MNHEY, CDR2 SMNVEV (reference sequence). This CDR3 has 14 amino acids. V was trimmed by 3 bases and J by 2 bases, leaving 8 bases between them. This receptor was taken from a man aged 18 to 35 with HIV. The chain couples TRBV27 to TRBJ1-5; no firm D call. The source material was unsorted PBMCs, sampled 0.5 years before starting antiretroviral therapy. CDR3 residues: CASSFREGNQPQHF. CDR3 DNA: TGTGCCAGCAGTTTTCGGGAGGGCAATCAGCCCCAGCATTTT.